The 10 T cell receptor beta chains below all came from one sample that was sequenced in a study of identical twins. One entry per CDR3 protein, called by TCRdb with MiXCR from the 5' RACE reads. The sample yields approximately 890,000 distinct CDR3 sequences, approximately 13% seen once. This sample was also put to use in a study of yellow fever vaccine responses in identical twins.

The sample taken for sequencing was PBMCs. All receptors come from a woman aged 18-29 years in good health.

The CDR3 bases are TGTGCCAGCAGCTTATTTTCGGATTCACCCCTCCACTTT. Translation: CASSLFSDSPLHF. The chain recombines TRBV7-9 with TRBJ1-6; unclear D gene. The CDR3 runs 13 residues. Germline lookup yields CDR1 SEHNR and CDR2 FQNEAQ (reference sequence). Trimming left V 2 bases short and J 8 bases short, with 7 bases between.

The CDR3 nucleotides are TGTGCCAGCAGCCTGGAAGGGGGCTTGAACACTGAAGCTTTCTTT. As protein: CASSLEGGLNTEAFF. The V gene is TRBV12-3 or TRBV12-4, the J gene TRBJ1-1, with TRBD1 matching over 7 bases. The V and J ends lost 6 bases and 0 bases, in that order; junction bases with no gene match: 7. The CDR3 runs to 15 residues.

This chain links TRBV10-2 with TRBJ2-2; no firm D call. The CDR3 totals 14 residues. The germline V gene has CDR1 WSHSY and CDR2 SAAADI. V lost 1 base, J lost 4 bases, and 7 bases lay in between. This CDR3 is CASSELKGTGELFF. DNA of the CDR3: TGCGCCAGCAGTGAGTTGAAGGGCACCGGGGAGCTGTTTTTT.

The sample holds a few counts of this clonotype. The V call is TRBV3-1, the J call TRBJ2-1; 8 nucleotides match TRBD2. There are 15 residues in the CDR3. Germline V CDR1 and CDR2: LGHDT, YNNKEL (reference sequence). Trimming cost V 3 bases and J 7 bases; bases outside gene matches: 8. This CDR3 reads CASSQSGGGFNEQFF. The CDR3 DNA follows: TGTGCCAGCAGCCAGTCGGGGGGGGGATTTAATGAGCAGTTCTTC.

This clonotype was counted only a few times. The chain links TRBV5-1 to TRBJ2-1; 12 bases match TRBD2. The CDR3 contains 18 residues. Trimming at V came to 4 bases and at J to 1 base, leaving 9 bases not matched to a gene. Germline V CDR1 and CDR2: SGHRS, YFSETQ. The CDR3 DNA reads as TGCGCCAGCAGCACACCTCGCGGACTAGCGGGATCCTACAATGAGCAGTTCTTC. Translated, it gives CASSTPRGLAGSYNEQFF.

The V gene is TRBV10-3, the J gene TRBJ1-3; D gene ambiguous. This CDR3 has 16 residues. Germline V lookup: CDR1 ENHRY, CDR2 SYGVKD. V was pared by 4 bases and J by 0 bases, with 13 bases between. CDR3 sequence: CAISALAASSGNTIYF. The CDR3 DNA reads TGTGCCATCAGTGCCCTGGCGGCGAGCTCTGGAAACACCATATATTTT.

In this sample, this clonotype turned up a few times. The CDR3 DNA follows: TGCAGTGCTAGAGGCATCCGCGGTATTGAGCAGTTCTTC. As protein: CSARGIRGIEQFF. V and J are TRBV20-1 and TRBJ2-1; no clear D gene. This CDR3 has 13 amino acids. Germline-derived CDR1 and CDR2 are DFQATT and SNEGSKA (reference sequence). V shed 1 base and J shed 9 bases, with 13 bases lying between them.

This clonotype was observed a handful of times. The V call is TRBV7-8, the J call TRBJ1-5; tentatively, D is TRBD1 (6 bases). The germline V gene encodes CDR1 SGHVS and CDR2 FQNEAQ. The CDR3 is made up of 15 amino acids. Trimming removed 2 bases at V and 3 bases at J, with 11 bases between. The DNA for the CDR3 is TGTGCCAGCAGCTTATCTGACAGGATCAATCAGCCCCAGCATTTT. This codes for CASSLSDRINQPQHF.

This clonotype has just a few counts. The J gene is TRBJ2-1, the V gene TRBV5-1, with 10 bases lining up with TRBD1. Germline CDR1 and CDR2: SGHRS and YFSETQ. The CDR3 length is 15 residues. The ends lost 0 bases at V and 7 bases at J; junction bases unmatched: 4. The CDR3 is CASSLASDRGNEQFF. The CDR3, as DNA: TGCGCCAGCAGCTTGGCTTCGGACAGGGGGAATGAGCAGTTCTTC.

This clonotype was detected many times. This chain joins TRBV5-1 and TRBJ2-3; a possible D gene is TRBD2 (7 bases). Trimming removed 0 bases at V and 8 bases at J, with 16 bases between. This CDR3 spans 15 amino acids. Looked up from germline, CDR1 is SGHRS and CDR2 is YFSETQ. CDR3 protein: CASSLEGGGVATQYF. DNA for the CDR3: TGCGCCAGCAGCTTGGAAGGGGGGGGTGTGGCTACGCAGTATTTT.